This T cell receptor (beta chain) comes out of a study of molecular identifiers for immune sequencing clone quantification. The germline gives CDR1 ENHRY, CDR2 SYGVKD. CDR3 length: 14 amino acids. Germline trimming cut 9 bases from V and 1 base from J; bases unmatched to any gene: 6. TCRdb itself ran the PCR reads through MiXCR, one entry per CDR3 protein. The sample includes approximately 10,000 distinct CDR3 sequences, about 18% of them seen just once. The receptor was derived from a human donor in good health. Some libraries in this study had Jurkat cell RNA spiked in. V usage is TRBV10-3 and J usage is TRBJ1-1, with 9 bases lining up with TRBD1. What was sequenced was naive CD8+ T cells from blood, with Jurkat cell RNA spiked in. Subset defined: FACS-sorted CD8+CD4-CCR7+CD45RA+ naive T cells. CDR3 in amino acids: CAIQDRGTNTEAFF. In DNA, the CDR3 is TGTGCCATACAAGACAGGGGGACGAACACTGAAGCTTTCTTT.